Below, 27 T cell receptor beta chains from the same sample are listed, as sequenced in a study of CD8+CD57+ T cells in acquired aplastic anemia. Patients who underwent sequencing had shown CD8+CD57+ cell expansion by flow cytometry. It was genomic DNA that served as the template for profiling TCR beta VDJ and CDR3. Using its own MiXCR run on the reads, TCRdb lists one record per CDR3 protein. This table has 180,000 or so distinct CDR3 sequences, roughly 50% appearing once. Sequenced sample: sorted CD4+, CD8+, or CD8+CD57+ T cells (not recorded which) from PBMCs. The source of these receptors is a human donor with aplastic anemia.

This clonotype was detected many times. This chain joins TRBV6-1 and TRBJ1-5; D gene unclear. The CDR3 runs to 16 residues. The V and J ends lost 6 bases and 1 base respectively, with 16 bases between them. Germline assignment: CDR1 MNHNS and CDR2 SASEGT. CDR3 amino acids: CASSAKTGGSNQPQHF. CDR3 coding DNA: TGTGCCAGCAGCGCCAAGACGGGTGGGAGCAATCAGCCCCAGCATTTT.

The rearrangement links TRBV7-8 to TRBJ2-1; TRBD2 matches at 10 bases. The CDR3 is 16 residues long. V gave up 1 base and J gave up 9 bases; unmatched junction bases: 9. Germline lookup yields CDR1 SGHVS and CDR2 FQNEAQ. CDR3 DNA: TGTGCCAGCAGCTTAGATATAGCGGGAGGTAATTTTGAGCAGTTCTTC. Protein product: CASSLDIAGGNFEQFF. The entire variable domain, with the rest obtained from reference TRBV7-8 and TRBJ2-1, is as follows: GAGVSQSPRYKVAKRGQDVALRCDPISGHVSLFWYQQALGQGPEFLTYFQNEAQLDKSGLPSDRFFAERPEGSVSTLKIQRTQQEDSAVYLCASSLDIAGGNFEQFFGPGTRLTVL.

The rearrangement links TRBV9 to TRBJ2-1; TRBD1 or TRBD2 may be the D gene (5 bases each). CDR3 length: 12 residues. V was shortened by 2 bases and J by 9 bases, with 9 bases between the two germline ends. Germline CDR1 is SGDLS and CDR2 is YYNGEE. CDR3 nucleotide sequence: TGTGCCAGCAGCGTGGGGGTTAGTGAGCAGTTCTTC. Translation: CASSVGVSEQFF.

The rearrangement joins TRBV7-6 to TRBJ1-1; tentatively, D is TRBD1 (6 bases). The ends were cut back, 5 bases at V and 5 bases at J, with 18 bases in the middle. The germline V gene has CDR1 SGHVS and CDR2 FNYEAQ. The length of the CDR3 is 15 residues. This CDR3 is CASSPRTGGATEAFF. The CDR3 nucleotides are TGTGCCAGCAGCCCGAGGACGGGGGGCGCGACTGAAGCTTTCTTT. The whole variable domain, remainder taken from reference TRBV7-6 and TRBJ1-1, is GAGVSQSPRYKVTKRGQDVALRCDPISGHVSLYWYRQALGQGPEFLTYFNYEAQQDKSGLPNDRFSAERPEGSISTLTIQRTEQRDSAMYRCASSPRTGGATEAFFGQGTRLTVV.

V is TRBV7-2 and J is TRBJ2-4; D might be TRBD1 or TRBD2, each matching 5 bases. The V gene lost 0 bases and the J gene lost 5 bases, with 5 bases spanning the gap. The CDR3 consists of 13 residues. Germline V gene lookup returns CDR1 SGHTA and CDR2 FQGNSA. CDR3 DNA sequence: TGTGCCAGCAGCTTAGCGGGGGAAAACATTCAGTACTTC. Encoded protein: CASSLAGENIQYF.

The V call is TRBV15, the J call TRBJ1-1; D is undetermined. This CDR3 has 13 amino acids. Trimming removed 7 bases from V and 0 bases from J, with 9 bases in between. Germline CDR1 LNHNV, CDR2 YYDKDF (reference sequence). The chain's CDR3 is CATTFSLNTEAFF. DNA of the CDR3: TGTGCCACCACCTTCAGTCTGAACACTGAAGCTTTCTTT.

The chain couples TRBV7-2 to TRBJ1-2; no clear D gene. Trimming took 1 base from V and 0 from J, leaving 6 bases between them. This CDR3 is 14 amino acids long. Per the germline V gene, CDR1 is SGHTA and CDR2 is FQGNSA. The CDR3 bases are TGTGCCAGCAGCTTAGAGCAGGCTAACTATGGCTACACCTTC. Translated: CASSLEQANYGYTF.

This clonotype has ten or more counts. The gene calls are TRBV7-2 and TRBJ1-2; D is unresolved. There are 14 residues in the CDR3. Germline V CDR1 and CDR2: SGHTA, FQGNSA. Trimming shortened V by 5 bases and J by 6 bases, and 16 bases separated the two germline ends. This chain's CDR3 is CASSPRTAVNGYTF. Here the CDR3 DNA reads TGTGCCAGCAGCCCCCGGACGGCCGTAAATGGCTACACCTTC.

The chain employs TRBV25-1 and TRBJ2-7, with 7 bases identical to TRBD1. CDR3 length: 13 residues. CDR1 and CDR2 (germline): MGHDK, SYGVNS. With V trimmed by 8 bases and J by 2 bases, 6 bases remained unmatched. The DNA of the CDR3 is TGTGCCAGCCGAACGACAGGGACCTACGAGCAGTACTTC. Translating it yields CASRTTGTYEQYF.

The V and J genes are TRBV10-2 and TRBJ1-5; tentative D call: TRBD1 (5 bases). The CDR3 runs 12 residues. The V gene's germline CDR1 is WSHSY and CDR2 SAAADI. Trimming pared 2 bases from V and 6 bases from J, leaving 5 bases between. The CDR3 sequence: CASSEGGQPQHF. The CDR3 nucleotides read TGCGCCAGCAGTGAGGGGGGTCAGCCCCAGCATTTT.

This clonotype was counted ten times or more. The chain combines TRBV20-1 with TRBJ2-7; D may be TRBD1 (5 bases). Germline V gene lookup returns CDR1 DFQATT and CDR2 SNEGSKA (reference sequence). V lost 2 bases and J 6 bases, leaving 14 bases between the germline ends. CDR3 length: 13 amino acids. The CDR3 spells CSARPRVDSEQYF. As DNA, the CDR3 is TGCAGTGCTAGACCCAGGGTAGACAGCGAGCAGTACTTC.

This clonotype was counted many times. This chain connects TRBV7-9 to TRBJ2-1; perhaps TRBD2 as D (6 bases). The CDR3 covers 14 residues. Trimming took off 1 base at V and 6 bases at J, with 10 bases between the two ends. The V gene's germline CDR1 is SEHNR and CDR2 FQNEAQ (reference sequence). CDR3 region: CASSLELAGNEQFF. In DNA, the CDR3 is TGTGCCAGCAGCTTAGAACTAGCAGGCAATGAGCAGTTCTTC.

In this sample, this clonotype turned up many times. The rearrangement uses TRBV5-6 and TRBJ1-2, with a weak D call TRBD1 (6 bases). The CDR3 spans 12 residues. Trimming shortened V by 3 bases and J by 8 bases, and 11 bases separated the two germline ends. CDR1 and CDR2 from the germline V gene are SGHDT and YYEEEE. CDR3 residues: CASSSRGFGYTF. For the CDR3, the DNA is TGTGCCAGCAGCTCCAGGGGATTCGGCTACACCTTC.

This clonotype was counted only a few times. This sequence joins TRBV9 and TRBJ2-7; 9 bases fit TRBD2. Unmatched junction bases numbered 10, after V lost 3 bases and J lost 3 bases. Germline CDR1 SGDLS, CDR2 YYNGEE. This CDR3 has 16 amino acids. As DNA, the CDR3 is TGTGCCAGCAGCGCCGGGGGGGCTAGCGGGGTCTACGAGCAGTACTTC. Protein product: CASSAGGASGVYEQYF.

J is TRBJ2-7 and V is TRBV5-1, with TRBD2 as a possible D gene (6 bases). From germline, CDR1 is SGHRS and CDR2 YFSETQ. Trimming took 4 bases from V and 5 from J, leaving 16 bases between them. The CDR3 runs 14 residues. The CDR3 bases are TGCGCCAGCAGCAAACAGTGGAGGGAGGACGAGCAGTACTTC. Translating gives CASSKQWREDEQYF.

In its sample, this clonotype was seen a few times. This chain links TRBV24-1 with TRBJ1-2, with unresolved D. Germline CDR1 KGHDR, CDR2 SFDVKD. The V gene lost 0 bases and the J gene lost 5 bases, with 9 bases spanning the gap. The CDR3 length is 14 residues. In DNA form, the CDR3 reads TGTGCCACCAGTGATTTGGGCAGCTCATATGGCTACACCTTC. Translating gives CATSDLGSSYGYTF.

The chain links TRBV2 to TRBJ2-7, with unresolved D. The V gene lost 0 bases and the J gene lost 4 bases, with 7 bases spanning the gap. The germline V gene has CDR1 SNHLY and CDR2 FYNNEI. CDR3 size: 13 residues. The CDR3 coding sequence is TGTGCCAGCAGTGAAGCGTGGGCTTACGAGCAGTACTTC. The encoded protein is CASSEAWAYEQYF. Using reference TRBV2 and TRBJ2-7 for the parts outside the CDR3, the full variable domain is EPEVTQTPSHQVTQMGQEVILRCVPISNHLYFYWYRQILGQKVEFLVSFYNNEISEKSEIFDDQFSVERPDGSNFTLKIRSTKLEDSAMYFCASSEAWAYEQYFGPGTRLTVT.

This chain links TRBV7-9 with TRBJ2-5; D could derive from TRBD1 or TRBD2 (5 bases each). CDR1 and CDR2 (germline): SEHNR, FQNEAQ (reference sequence). This CDR3 has 15 residues. The V and J ends lost 5 bases and 8 bases respectively, with 21 bases between them. DNA of the CDR3: TGTGCCAGCAGCCCGGTAGCCGGGACGGCGGTAACCCAGTACTTC. Its protein is CASSPVAGTAVTQYF. The entire variable domain, with the rest obtained from reference TRBV7-9 and TRBJ2-5, is as follows: DTGVSQNPRHKITKRGQNVTFRCDPISEHNRLYWYRQTLGQGPEFLTYFQNEAQLEKSRLLSDRFSAERPKGSFSTLEIQRTEQGDSAMYLCASSPVAGTAVTQYFGPGTRLLVL.

V and J are TRBV6-1 and TRBJ2-1; 8 bases line up with TRBD1. Germline lookup yields CDR1 MNHNS and CDR2 SASEGT. This CDR3 is built from 17 residues. V shed 6 bases, J shed 6 bases, and the junction held 16 bases outside the gene matches. This CDR3 is CASRDLQGARVGNEQFF. DNA for the CDR3: TGTGCCAGCAGGGATCTTCAGGGGGCGAGGGTGGGCAATGAGCAGTTCTTC.

V gene TRBV15 combines with J gene TRBJ2-1, with D possibly called TRBD1 or TRBD2 (5 bases each). This CDR3 is built from 14 residues. V lost 5 bases to trimming and J lost 7 bases, with 15 bases between them. The germline V gene encodes CDR1 LNHNV and CDR2 YYDKDF (reference sequence). The CDR3 DNA follows: TGTGCCACCAGCCGTTTCGTGGGACGGAATGAGCAGTTCTTC. This translates into CATSRFVGRNEQFF.

On this clonotype: The missing conserved phenylalanine or tryptophan at the end of this CDR3 makes a read error likely. The V call is TRBV10-3, the J call TRBJ1-1, with D maybe TRBD1 (5 bases). Germline V CDR1 and CDR2: ENHRY, SYGVKD. V lost 7 bases, J lost 1 base, and 10 bases lay in between. The CDR3 totals 13 residues. The CDR3, as DNA: TGTGCCATCACCCCCGGGGGGAACACTGAAGCTTTCCTT. Translated, it gives CAITPGGNTEAFL.

In this sample, this clonotype turned up many times. CDR3 nucleotides: TGTGCCAGCAGCTTAGTAGGGGGGACCCAGTACTTC. Protein product: CASSLVGGTQYF. The chain uses TRBV7-2 and TRBJ2-5; tentatively, D is TRBD1 (6 bases). CDR1 and CDR2 from the germline V gene are SGHTA and FQGNSA. The CDR3 runs 12 residues. V lost 1 base and J 7 bases, leaving 7 bases between the germline ends.

The chain links TRBV15 to TRBJ1-1, with no clear D. The V end lost 7 bases, the J end lost 0 bases, and 9 bases lay between the germline ends. Germline V gives CDR1 LNHNV, CDR2 YYDKDF (reference sequence). This CDR3 spans 13 amino acids. The CDR3 sequence: CATTESMNTEAFF. CDR3 coding DNA: TGTGCCACCACAGAGTCCATGAACACTGAAGCTTTCTTT.

This chain uses TRBV20-1 with TRBJ2-7; the match to TRBD2 covers 11 bases. The germline CDR1 and CDR2 sequences are DFQATT and SNEGSKA (reference sequence). Trimming at V came to 6 bases and at J to 5 bases, leaving 12 bases not matched to a gene. The CDR3 is 15 amino acids. In DNA form, the CDR3 reads TGCAGTGCCAAGTTAGCGGGAGGGCCTTTCCACGAGCAGTACTTC. Encoded protein: CSAKLAGGPFHEQYF.

A remark on this clonotype: The junction and the germline gene differ at one end; a read error may be behind it. V usage is TRBV7-9 and J usage is TRBJ2-7; TRBD1 matches at 9 bases. This CDR3 comprises 15 residues. Germline V lookup: CDR1 SEHNR, CDR2 FQNEAQ (reference sequence). CDR3 DNA: TGTGCCAGCAGCCAAAATGACAGGGGGTTCTACGAGCAGTGCTTC. The encoded protein is CASSQNDRGFYEQCF.

In this sample, this clonotype turned up many times. The chain joins TRBV24-1 to TRBJ2-7; D possibly corresponds to TRBD1 (8 bases). Trimming took 5 bases from V and 5 from J, leaving 12 bases between them. Germline lookup yields CDR1 KGHDR and CDR2 SFDVKD. The CDR3 has 13 residues. CDR3 coding DNA: TGTGCCACCAGTGTAACAGGGGGGGACGAGCAGTACTTC. Encoded protein: CATSVTGGDEQYF.

This clonotype was observed many times. This chain uses TRBV6-5 with TRBJ2-7, with 7 bases that match TRBD2. Per germline, CDR1 MNHEY and CDR2 SVGAGI. The CDR3 has 14 amino acids. The ends lost 6 bases at V and 2 bases at J; junction bases unmatched: 7. CDR3 sequence reads: CASSSSGATYEQYF. The CDR3 DNA sequence: TGTGCCAGCAGCTCTAGCGGCGCAACCTACGAGCAGTACTTC.